This entry concerns a single T cell receptor (beta chain). Its specificity is not known. RNA, once extracted, was reverse transcribed into cDNA for use as the sequencing template. The protocol was immunoSEQ multiplex PCR, while the TCRdb copy is restricted to in-frame clones and leaves out a portion. The repertoire holds roughly 250,000 clones, with 67% as singletons. V shed 1 base and J shed 5 bases, with 14 bases lying between them. The CDR3 covers 16 residues. Per germline, CDR1 SGHDN and CDR2 FVKESK. These data come from a study of CD8+ T cells in alopecia areata. Study-wide results and caveats: Mouse data revealed clearer TCR sharing than patient data did, a gap possibly tied to HLA. Normal scalp showed lower clonality than lesional scalp, especially alopecia totalis/universalis.

From alopecia areata patients, lesional scalp punch biopsies and peripheral blood were collected. The rearrangement links TRBV14 to TRBJ1-4; D perhaps matches TRBD1 (5 bases). The sample here was CD4+ T cells sorted from blood, taken at week 0. The clonotype comes from a human donor with alopecia areata. CDR3 region: CASSQGQGGKNEKLFF. DNA for the CDR3: TGTGCCAGCAGCCAAGGGCAGGGCGGCAAGAATGAAAAACTGTTTTTT.